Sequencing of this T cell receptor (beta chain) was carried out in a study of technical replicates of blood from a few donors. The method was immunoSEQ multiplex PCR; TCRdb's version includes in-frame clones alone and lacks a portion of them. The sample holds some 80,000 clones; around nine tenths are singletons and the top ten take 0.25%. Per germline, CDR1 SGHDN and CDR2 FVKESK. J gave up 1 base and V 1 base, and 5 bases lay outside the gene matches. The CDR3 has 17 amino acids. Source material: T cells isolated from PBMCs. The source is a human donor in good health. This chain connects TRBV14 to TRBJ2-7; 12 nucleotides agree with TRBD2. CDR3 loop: CASSQVSGLAGSYEQYF. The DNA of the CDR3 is TGTGCCAGCAGCCAAGTCTCGGGACTAGCGGGTTCCTACGAGCAGTACTTC.